Sequencing of this T cell receptor beta chain was carried out in a study of chemoradiotherapy in HPV16-positive cancers. Study findings and constraints: HPV-responsive T-cell expansion during chemoradiotherapy was linked to improved recurrence-free survival in HPV16-positive patients. Functional assays defining HPV-specific T cells used only two HPV16-positive patients. Non-HPV-specific T cells did not expand in tumors during treatment, whereas candidate HPV-specific clones and E7-related motifs did.

TCRdb's copy holds only in-frame clones and misses some; the assay was immunoSEQ multiplex PCR. This table has more than 15,000 clones, approximately 75% appearing once. In its sample, this clone was seen a few times. Its antigen is unidentified. The V end was cut by 6 bases, the J end by 6 bases, with 9 bases between. Germline V lookup: CDR1 MDHEN, CDR2 SYDVKM. The CDR3 length is 12 residues. J is TRBJ1-5 and V is TRBV28; D is unresolved. The sequence came from a human donor with HPV-associated anogenital cancer. Collection took place from a patient who underwent chemoradiotherapy. The CDR3 DNA follows: TGTGCCAGCAGACCGAGACTTCAGCCCCAGCATTTT. Its translation: CASRPRLQPQHF. Filled out from reference TRBV28 and TRBJ1-5, the complete variable domain reads DVKVTQSSRYLVKRTGEKVFLECVQDMDHENMFWYRQDPGLGLRLIYFSYDVKMKEKGDIPEGYSVSREKKERFSLILESASTNQTSMYLCASRPRLQPQHFGDGTRLSIL.